This T cell receptor beta chain was sequenced for a study of blood T cells in healthy people across ages. This clonotype was counted many times. The antigen remains unidentified. Overall study results and limits: Naive T cell percentage showed a strong correlation with TCR beta diversity. Higher diversity and more naive CD4+ cells were features of long-lived donors, compared to aged donors. The study regarded diversity estimates from one million T cells as underestimates.

A J-beta primer mix and a sample-barcoded 5' primer were used in a second PCR of about 7 to 11 cycles. Tags on each cDNA molecule came from a template-switch adaptor with 12 random nucleotides. MiXCR, applied by TCRdb to the 5' RACE reads, yields one record per CDR3 protein. The sample holds 630,000 or so distinct CDR3 sequences, roughly 30% seen once. This CDR3 comprises 15 residues. Germline CDR1 SGDLS, CDR2 YYNGEE. Losses at the gene ends were 0 bases for V and 8 bases for J; bases not matched to a gene: 9. The clonotype originates from a woman aged 80 or over in good health. The J gene is TRBJ1-2, the V gene TRBV9; 8 nucleotides agree with TRBD1. Sequenced: blood. CDR3 sequence reads: CASSVEARGLYGYTF. The CDR3 DNA reads TGTGCCAGCAGCGTAGAGGCCAGGGGGCTGTACGGCTACACCTTC.